Shown below are 3 T cell receptor beta chains from a single sample sequenced in a study of OX40 agonist ivuxolimab in advanced cancers. Libraries were prepared by immunoSEQ multiplex PCR; TCRdb keeps only in-frame clonotypes and omits some of them. The sample contains about 150,000 clones, 94% of which appear only once. The sequencing here drew on CD4+ or CD8+ T cells sorted from blood, taken in a trial of the OX40 agonist ivuxolimab. These receptors all stem from an adult with an advanced solid tumor such as melanoma, head and neck, liver or kidney cancer.

The chain has TRBV21-1 and TRBJ1-1. TRBV21-1 is listed as a pseudogene. The CDR3 loop spans 14 amino acids. CDR3 amino acids: CASSKGGVNTEAFF. DNA for the CDR3: TGTGCCAGCAGCAAAGGGGGGGTAAACACTGAAGCTTTCTTT.

V gene TRBV19 combines with J gene TRBJ1-4; TRBD1 is a possible D gene (6 bases). The CDR3 length is 15 residues. V shed 3 bases and J shed 5 bases, with 13 bases lying between them. The V gene's germline CDR1 is LNHDA and CDR2 SQIVND (reference sequence). The CDR3 spells CASSMPGAGNEKLFF. DNA of the CDR3: TGTGCCAGTAGTATGCCGGGGGCTGGGAATGAAAAACTGTTTTTT.

V gene TRBV5-1 combines with J gene TRBJ2-5; no definite D call. The V end lost 0 bases, the J end lost 0 bases, and 3 bases lay between the germline ends. The CDR3 is 13 amino acids. Looked up from germline, CDR1 is SGHRS and CDR2 is YFSETQ. CDR3 sequence: CASSLGNQETQYF. The CDR3, as DNA: TGCGCCAGCAGCTTGGGGAACCAAGAGACCCAGTACTTC.